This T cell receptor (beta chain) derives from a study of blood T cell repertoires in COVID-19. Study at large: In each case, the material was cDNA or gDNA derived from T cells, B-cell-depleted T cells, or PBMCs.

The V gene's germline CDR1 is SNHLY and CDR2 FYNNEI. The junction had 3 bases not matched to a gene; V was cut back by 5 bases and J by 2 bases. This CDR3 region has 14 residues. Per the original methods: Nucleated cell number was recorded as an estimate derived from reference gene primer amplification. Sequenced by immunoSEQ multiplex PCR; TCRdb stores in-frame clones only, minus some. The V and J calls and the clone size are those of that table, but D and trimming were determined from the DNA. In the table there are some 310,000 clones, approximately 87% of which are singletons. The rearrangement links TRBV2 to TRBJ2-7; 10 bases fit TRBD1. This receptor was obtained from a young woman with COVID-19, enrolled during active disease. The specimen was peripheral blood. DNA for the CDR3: TGTGCCAGCAGTCGCGGGACAGGGGCCTACGAGCAGTACTTC. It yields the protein CASSRGTGAYEQYF.